The rows below give T cell receptor beta chains drawn from one sample of a study of T cells after yellow fever vaccination. MiXCR was run by TCRdb on the 5' RACE reads, yielding one entry per CDR3 protein. In the table there are approximately 85,000 distinct CDR3 sequences, about an eighth of which are singletons. The source was CD8+ T cells not binding an NS4B(214-222) dextramer, sorted from PBMCs, collected about 20 days after the first yellow fever vaccination. These receptors were obtained from a man between 18 and 35 years old who received the YFV17D yellow fever vaccine. Both conserved end residues are part of each CDR3. Fields, in order: CDR3 length, V gene, J gene, clone size, D gene, CDR3 DNA, CDR3 protein. D genes are given only for firm matches. Only part of the rows carry a size: once, few, many, or a class if the clone is expanded.

>14|TRBV12-3/TRBV12-4|TRBJ2-5|.|.
TGTGCCAGCACTCTTGAAGAGGGCGGGGAGACCCAGTACTTC
CASTLEEGGETQYF
>16|TRBV6-5|TRBJ2-2|.|TRBD1
TGTGCCAGCAGTTTACAGGGGGCCCCGAGCACCGGGGAGCTGTTTTTT
CASSLQGAPSTGELFF
>12|TRBV3-1|TRBJ2-1|few|.
TGTGCCAGCAGCCACTCCTACAATGAGCAGTTCTTC
CASSHSYNEQFF
>16|TRBV14|TRBJ2-1|.|.
TGTGCCAGCAGCCAAGAATTACAGGGACTTTACAATGAGCAGTTCTTC
CASSQELQGLYNEQFF
>17|TRBV6-2/TRBV6-3|TRBJ2-3|.|TRBD1
TGTGCCAGCAGTCCCTCGGGACAGGGGTTCGCCACAGATACGCAGTATTTT
CASSPSGQGFATDTQYF
>12|TRBV20-1|TRBJ2-1|few|.
TGCAGTGCTAGGTACAGGTACAATGAGCAGTTCTTC
CSARYRYNEQFF
>16|TRBV3-1|TRBJ2-5|.|.
TGTGCCAGCAGCCAAGGACAGTACGTCAAAAGGGAGACCCAGTACTTC
CASSQGQYVKRETQYF
>14|TRBV27|TRBJ2-5|.|.
TGTGCCAGCAGTCGACTGTCTCGGGGAGAGACCCAGTACTTC
CASSRLSRGETQYF
>15|TRBV20-1|TRBJ2-1|.|.
TGCAGTGCTAGGTCCGCGACAGGAGATTACAATGAGCAGTTCTTC
CSARSATGDYNEQFF
>13|TRBV6-2/TRBV6-3|TRBJ2-3|many|.
TGTGCCAGCAGTTACTGGAGCACAGATACGCAGTATTTT
CASSYWSTDTQYF
>14|TRBV4-1|TRBJ2-2|.|TRBD2
TGCGCCAGCAGCTCGGCGCGGGGGACCGGGGAGCTGTTTTTT
CASSSARGTGELFF
>13|TRBV7-6|TRBJ1-5|few|.
TGTGCCAGCAGCTCGGGCGGGGTAGGGCCCCAGCATTTT
CASSSGGVGPQHF
>15|TRBV19|TRBJ2-2|.|TRBD1
TGTGCCAGTAGTGAGGACAGGGGGAACACCGGGGAGCTGTTTTTT
CASSEDRGNTGELFF
>11|TRBV4-1|TRBJ2-7|many|.
TGCGCCAGCAGCCAGAACTACGAGCAGTACTTC
CASSQNYEQYF
>14|TRBV5-1|TRBJ1-1|few|TRBD1
TGCGCCAGCAGCTCCGGACAGGGACTTTCCGAAGCTTTCTTT
CASSSGQGLSEAFF
>14|TRBV7-9|TRBJ1-1|.|.
TGTGCCAGCAGCCGAACCAGGGGTCCCACTGAAGCTTTCTTT
CASSRTRGPTEAFF
>12|TRBV11-2|TRBJ1-2|few|.
TGTGCCAGCAGCTTACTTAACTATGGCTACACCTTC
CASSLLNYGYTF
>13|TRBV5-1|TRBJ2-3|few|.
TGCGCCAGCATACCCAGTAATACAGATACGCAGTATTTT
CASIPSNTDTQYF
>17|TRBV4-3|TRBJ2-2|.|TRBD1
TGCGCCAGCACGGGGAGTTCGGACAGGGGGAACACCGGGGAGCTGTTTTTT
CASTGSSDRGNTGELFF
>14|TRBV20-1|TRBJ1-2|.|.
TGCAGTCCGGGGCCAGCACAAGCTAACTATGGCTACACCTTC
CSPGPAQANYGYTF
>13|TRBV29-1|TRBJ2-1|.|.
TGCAGCGTGAAAACCGGACGCTCGCATGAGCAGTTCTTC
CSVKTGRSHEQFF
>13|TRBV29-1|TRBJ1-2|.|.
TGCAGCGTTGAAGATCGAGGGAACTATGGCTACACCTTC
CSVEDRGNYGYTF
>13|TRBV2|TRBJ1-2|few|TRBD1
TGTGCCAGGAAGGGACAGCTAAACTATGGCTACACCTTC
CARKGQLNYGYTF
>15|TRBV4-1|TRBJ1-2|.|.
TGCGCCAGCAGCCAAAGGGACGGAGCTAACTATGGCTACACCTTC
CASSQRDGANYGYTF
>15|TRBV7-3|TRBJ1-1|.|.
TGTGCCAGCAGCTCGCGCTTCGAAAAGAACACTGAAGCTTTCTTT
CASSSRFEKNTEAFF
>15|TRBV4-3|TRBJ2-7|few|.
TGCGCCAGCAGCCAAGGGCCGCTAGGCTCCTACGAGCAGTACTTC
CASSQGPLGSYEQYF
>14|TRBV6-2/TRBV6-3|TRBJ1-2|few|.
TGTGCCAGCAGTTACTCGGACGACAACTATGGCTACACCTTC
CASSYSDDNYGYTF
>15|TRBV4-1|TRBJ2-5|.|TRBD1
TGCGCCAGCAGCCAATTAGACAGGGGGCAAGAGACCCAGTACTTC
CASSQLDRGQETQYF
>14|TRBV10-1|TRBJ2-3|few|TRBD2
TGCGCCAGCGGAGGACTAGCGGGCACAGATACGCAGTATTTT
CASGGLAGTDTQYF
>17|TRBV14|TRBJ2-4|few|.
TGTGCCAGCAGCCATTCCCCAGGGAGGTTGACCAAAAACATTCAGTACTTC
CASSHSPGRLTKNIQYF
>17|TRBV6-5|TRBJ2-2|few|.
TGTGCCAGCAGTTACAGTGCAGGCAGGGAAACTGGTCGGGAGCTGTTTTTT
CASSYSAGRETGRELFF
>16|TRBV6-5|TRBJ2-3|.|TRBD2
TGTGCCAGCAGTTACTCGACTAGCGGGTCCACAGATACGCAGTATTTT
CASSYSTSGSTDTQYF
>16|TRBV27|TRBJ2-1|.|.
TGTGCCAGCAGTTTATCTTCGGGTCACAACTACAATGAGCAGTTCTTC
CASSLSSGHNYNEQFF
>17|TRBV6-1|TRBJ2-5|.|.
TGTGCCAGCCAGCGACCCTCCTTTACCCACCCAGAAGAGACCCAGTACTTC
CASQRPSFTHPEETQYF
>17|TRBV6-5|TRBJ2-1|.|TRBD1
TGTGCCAGCAGTTACGGGACAGGGGGAGAGGTTGGCAATGAGCAGTTCTTC
CASSYGTGGEVGNEQFF
>14|TRBV12-3/TRBV12-4|TRBJ2-3|few|TRBD1
TGTGCCAGCAGCACGACAGGGTGGCCAGATACGCAGTATTTT
CASSTTGWPDTQYF